This TCR beta chain was recorded in a study of technical replicates of blood from four donors. TCRdb's copy holds only in-frame clones and misses some; the assay was immunoSEQ multiplex PCR. The repertoire holds 55,000 to 70,000 clones, with 86% as singletons. The CDR3 has 19 amino acids. V lost 5 bases, J lost 0 bases, and 9 bases stayed unmatched. The germline gives CDR1 SGHTA, CDR2 FQGNSA. This chain joins TRBV7-2 and TRBJ2-4; TRBD2 matches at 14 bases. The material sequenced was PBMCs. The receptor was isolated from a human donor in good health. Some clones in this sample may be carry-over from other donors' samples. The CDR3 spells CASSETSGGDKVAKNIQYF. CDR3 bases: TGTGCCAGCAGCGAGACTAGCGGGGGGGATAAAGTAGCCAAAAACATTCAGTACTTC.